The next 32 T cell receptor beta chains were all read from a single sample in a study of shared clonotypes between healthy human individuals. TCRdb keeps only in-frame clones here, not all; method: immunoSEQ multiplex PCR. In the table there are about 2 million clones, 95% of which are singletons. The sequencing sample was made of naive CD4+ T cells sorted from blood. Subset reported: CD45RA+ positively selected. These receptors all come from a man younger than 35 in good health.

The chain carries TRBV2 and TRBJ2-2, with D possibly being TRBD1 (5 bases). V dropped 6 bases and J dropped 0 bases, with 8 bases sitting between them. The V gene's germline CDR1 is SNHLY and CDR2 FYNNEI. The CDR3 extends over 14 amino acids. The CDR3 region is CASRQEANTGELFF. The DNA of the CDR3 is TGTGCCAGCAGACAGGAAGCGAACACCGGGGAGCTGTTTTTT.

With regard to this clone: This could be a read error, since a much larger clone is one nucleotide away. The genes are TRBV28 and TRBJ1-5, with a tentative D call TRBD1 (5 bases). The CDR3 loop spans 17 amino acids. The germline CDR1 and CDR2 sequences are MDHEN and SYDVKM. The V gene lost 5 bases and the J gene lost 2 bases, with 19 bases spanning the gap. The CDR3: CASSLGGIEAGNQPQHF. The CDR3 DNA sequence: TGTGCCAGCAGTCTCGGGGGAATTGAGGCGGGCAATCAGCCCCAGCATTTT.

The chain carries TRBV5-6 and TRBJ2-1, with no clear D. The CDR3 is made up of 13 amino acids. Trimming removed 4 bases at V and 16 bases at J, with 21 bases between. CDR1 is SGHDT and CDR2 is YYEEEE in the germline V gene. Here the CDR3 reads CASSKNPLKLTFF. The CDR3 bases are TGTGCCAGCAGCAAGAATCCATTAAAATTGACCTTCTTC.

The chain recombines TRBV6-5 with TRBJ1-4, with D perhaps matching TRBD1 (6 bases). This CDR3 has 13 amino acids. The V end lost 9 bases, the J end lost 8 bases, and 16 bases lay between the germline ends. CDR1 is MNHEY and CDR2 is SVGAGI in the germline V gene. CDR3 coding DNA: TGTGCCAGTACAAGGGGGGACCGGGAAAAACTGTTTTTT. This codes for CASTRGDREKLFF.

The chain has TRBV6-6 and TRBJ1-2; perhaps TRBD1 as D (5 bases). The V end lost 3 bases, the J end lost 0 bases, and 14 bases lay between the germline ends. CDR3 length equals 16 residues. Germline CDR1 reads MNHNY; CDR2 reads SVGAGI (reference sequence). The CDR3 region is CASSYSSGLPNYGYTF. CDR3 bases: TGTGCCAGCAGTTATTCGTCGGGGCTCCCTAACTATGGCTACACCTTC.

The rearrangement joins TRBV5-1 to TRBJ1-6; TRBD1 matches at 7 bases. The trim removed 3 bases at V and 10 bases at J, leaving 10 bases unmatched. CDR1 SGHRS and CDR2 YFSETQ come from the germline V gene. The CDR3 extends over 15 amino acids. This CDR3 reads CASSSNTGVESPLHF. The CDR3 nucleotides are TGCGCCAGCAGCTCCAACACAGGGGTTGAATCACCCCTCCACTTT.

Concerning this clone: A much larger clone differs from this one at a single base, so this may be a read error. The J gene is TRBJ1-3, the V gene TRBV9; a weak D match, TRBD1 (5 bases). This CDR3 is built from 14 residues. CDR1 SGDLS and CDR2 YYNGEE come from the germline V gene. Written as DNA, the CDR3 is TGTGCCAGCGGCGTAGGGGACCGAGGAAACACCATATATTTT. Its protein is CASGVGDRGNTIYF.

Comment on this clone: The sample has other DNA sequences that encode this CDR3 too. The chain is built from TRBV30 and TRBJ2-5; the D gene is possibly TRBD1 (6 bases). V was shortened by 5 bases and J by 2 bases, with 9 bases between the two germline ends. The CDR3 consists of 12 residues. CDR1 GTSNPN and CDR2 SVGIG come from the germline V gene (reference sequence). CDR3 nucleotide sequence: TGTGCCTGGGGGGGCACGCAAGAGACCCAGTACTTC. Translating it yields CAWGGTQETQYF.

This clone was found once. The chain has TRBV5-1 and TRBJ1-2, with a possible D match to TRBD1 (6 bases). This CDR3 is 15 amino acids long. Germline CDR1 and CDR2: SGHRS and YFSETQ. V lost 0 bases and J lost 7, with 16 bases in between. The CDR3 spells CASSLEGGLGFGYTF. The CDR3 bases are TGCGCCAGCAGCTTGGAGGGGGGCCTAGGTTTTGGCTACACCTTC. Looking up the rest from reference TRBV5-1 and TRBJ1-2 gives the full variable domain: KAGVTQTPRYLIKTRGQQVTLSCSPISGHRSVSWYQQTPGQGLQFLFEYFSETQRNKGNFPGRFSGRQFSNSRSEMNVSTLELGDSALYLCASSLEGGLGFGYTFGSGTRLTVV.

The chain carries TRBV6-5 and TRBJ2-4; tentative D call: TRBD2 (5 bases). This CDR3 is built from 16 residues. Per germline, CDR1 MNHEY and CDR2 SVGAGI. V was cut by 2 bases and J by 3 bases, with 14 bases left in between. The CDR3 DNA reads TGTGCCAGCAGTTACCTTGGCGGAGGAGGCAAAAACATTCAGTACTTC. As protein: CASSYLGGGGKNIQYF.

The genes are TRBV30 and TRBJ2-5; TRBD1 matches 9 bases. Losses at the gene ends were 5 bases for V and 2 bases for J; bases not matched to a gene: 3. Germline V CDR1 and CDR2: GTSNPN, SVGIG (reference sequence). The CDR3 covers 13 residues. The CDR3 protein is CAWVGQGQETQYF. DNA for the CDR3: TGTGCCTGGGTGGGACAGGGACAAGAGACCCAGTACTTC.

The V gene is TRBV9, the J gene TRBJ2-5; D unclear. The length of the CDR3 is 14 residues. Per germline, CDR1 SGDLS and CDR2 YYNGEE. V was trimmed by 3 bases and J by 1 base, leaving 10 bases between them. The DNA of the CDR3 is TGTGCCAGCAGCGGGCGCGTAGGCCAAGAGACCCAGTACTTC. Translation gives CASSGRVGQETQYF.

Comments on this clone: This specimen includes other DNA sequences encoding the same CDR3. The DNA for the CDR3 is TGTGCCAGCAGCTTAGGGCTCTCCTACGAGCAGTACTTC. Translated, it gives CASSLGLSYEQYF. V gene TRBV7-9 combines with J gene TRBJ2-7; D gene uncertain. The CDR3 has 13 residues. Trimming removed 1 base at V and 0 bases at J, with 4 bases between. Germline V CDR1 and CDR2: SEHNR, FQNEAQ (reference sequence).

This clone was observed a few times. The chain joins TRBV5-4 to TRBJ1-6; maybe TRBD1 (6 bases). The germline V gene has CDR1 SGHNT and CDR2 YYREEE (reference sequence). Between the trimmed V and J ends, which lost 4 bases and 10 bases, there was a span of 15 bases. The CDR3 is made up of 14 amino acids. The DNA of the CDR3 is TGTGCCAGCAGCGTTGACAGGTCCACCTCACCCCTCCACTTT. As protein: CASSVDRSTSPLHF.

A word on this clone: This sample includes further DNA sequences coding for the same CDR3. The chain has TRBV6-6 and TRBJ2-5; D is unclear. The V gene's germline CDR1 is MNHNY and CDR2 SVGAGI (reference sequence). V dropped 0 bases and J dropped 2 bases, with 7 bases sitting between them. The CDR3 has 14 amino acids. The CDR3 protein is CASSYSRLQETQYF. The CDR3, as DNA: TGTGCCAGCAGTTACTCTAGGTTACAAGAGACCCAGTACTTC.

V and J are TRBV7-2 and TRBJ1-2; D is unresolved. The CDR3 contains 15 residues. Trimming removed 0 bases at V and 4 bases at J, with 12 bases between. CDR1 and CDR2 from the germline V gene are SGHTA and FQGNSA. CDR3 in amino acids: CASSLATVGGYGYTF. The CDR3 DNA sequence: TGTGCCAGCAGCTTAGCGACGGTAGGCGGCTATGGCTACACCTTC.

The chain carries TRBV29-1 and TRBJ2-3; 9 bases line up with TRBD2. The J segment lost 0 bases and the V segment lost 5 bases, leaving 12 bases of the junction unmatched. The length of the CDR3 is 17 residues. Looked up from germline, CDR1 is SQVTM and CDR2 is ANQGSEA. CDR3 sequence (DNA): TGCAGCGTTAACGCTGCCGCTAGCGGGGCCAGCACAGATACGCAGTATTTT. Translating gives CSVNAAASGASTDTQYF.

This rearrangement joins TRBV27 to TRBJ2-7; 10 bases map to TRBD2. CDR1 and CDR2 (germline): MNHEY, SMNVEV (reference sequence). V gave up 5 bases and J gave up 5 bases; unmatched junction bases: 15. The CDR3 runs to 17 residues. CDR3 sequence (DNA): TGTGCCAGCAGTCTCCGGTCTTATAGCGGGGGGAATGACGAGCAGTACTTC. Its protein is CASSLRSYSGGNDEQYF.

Concerning this clone itself: The junction differs from germline at one of its ends, possibly a read error. The gene calls are TRBV2 and TRBJ2-4; the D is unclear. The CDR3 is 11 residues long. Germline V gives CDR1 SNHLY, CDR2 FYNNEI. In DNA form, the CDR3 reads TGTGCCAGCAGCCCCAAAGACATTCAGTACTTC. The encoded protein is CASSPKDIQYF.

V and J are TRBV2 and TRBJ2-7; the D gene is possibly TRBD1 (6 bases). V lost 5 bases and J lost 3, with 8 bases in between. Germline CDR1 is SNHLY and CDR2 is FYNNEI. CDR3 length equals 12 residues. Written as DNA, the CDR3 is TGTGCCAGCAGTACAGGGATCTACGAGCAGTACTTC. This gives the protein CASSTGIYEQYF.

A single count supports this clone. V is TRBV25-1 and J is TRBJ2-2, with 10 nucleotides matching TRBD1. With 4 bases clipped from V and 4 bases from J, the junction kept 6 bases outside the gene matches. Per the germline V gene, CDR1 is MGHDK and CDR2 is SYGVNS. The CDR3 is 16 residues long. The CDR3 bases are TGTGCCAGCAGTGGGGGACAGGGGATAGGCACCGGGGAGCTGTTTTTT. As protein: CASSGGQGIGTGELFF.

V gene TRBV10-1 combines with J gene TRBJ1-1; TRBD1 agrees at 7 bases. Germline CDR1 is WNHNN and CDR2 is SYGVQD (reference sequence). V was clipped by 6 bases and J by 0 bases; unmatched bases: 4. This CDR3 spans 14 amino acids. The CDR3 is CASSETGMNTEAFF. The CDR3 DNA is TGCGCCAGCAGCGAGACAGGGATGAACACTGAAGCTTTCTTT.

As regards this clone: In the same sample, other DNA sequences code for this CDR3. CDR3 coding DNA: TGCGCCAGCAGTCAAGGGGGGAATCAGCCCCAGCATTTT. Amino acids: CASSQGGNQPQHF. The chain couples TRBV10-2 to TRBJ1-5; maybe TRBD1 (6 bases). V was clipped by 5 bases and J by 4 bases, with 9 bases between them. CDR1 is WSHSY, CDR2 SAAADI, per germline. This CDR3 is 13 amino acids long.

This chain uses TRBV30 with TRBJ1-6; 8 nucleotides match TRBD1. The CDR3 length is 13 residues. J was trimmed by 7 bases and V by 5 bases; bases with no gene match: 4. Germline V lookup: CDR1 GTSNPN, CDR2 SVGIG (reference sequence). This chain's CDR3 is CAWEDRGNSPLHF. For the CDR3, the DNA is TGTGCCTGGGAAGACAGGGGAAATTCACCCCTCCACTTT.

Written as DNA, the CDR3 is TGTGCCTGGAGTGGGAGAGGGGGCCTCCAAGAGACCCAGTACTTC. This translates into CAWSGRGGLQETQYF. This sequence joins TRBV30 and TRBJ2-5; 7 nucleotides match TRBD1. V trimming: 1 base; J trimming: 1 base; junction bases outside the gene matches: 6. Germline CDR1 and CDR2: GTSNPN and SVGIG (reference sequence). The CDR3 runs to 15 residues.

The chain combines TRBV5-4 with TRBJ1-2; D not resolved. This CDR3 is built from 14 residues. Germline V gene sequence: CDR1 SGHNT, CDR2 YYREEE (reference sequence). The V and J ends lost 0 bases and 1 base respectively, with 7 bases between them. As DNA, the CDR3 is TGTGCCAGCAGCTTGGCTGGGGATAACTATGGCTACACCTTC. Encoded protein: CASSLAGDNYGYTF.

V and J are TRBV7-2 and TRBJ1-2, with D possibly TRBD1 on 5 matching bases. The germline V and J ends were trimmed by 4 bases and 5 bases, with 17 bases remaining between them. The CDR3 has 15 residues. CDR1 is SGHTA, CDR2 FQGNSA, per germline. CDR3 loop: CASSSSAGFVYGYTF. Here the CDR3 DNA reads TGTGCCAGCAGCTCCTCCGCAGGGTTTGTTTATGGCTACACCTTC.

The chain employs TRBV25-1 and TRBJ1-1, with D maybe TRBD1 (5 bases). Germline V gene lookup returns CDR1 MGHDK and CDR2 SYGVNS. This CDR3 spans 16 amino acids. The V and J ends lost 0 bases and 2 bases respectively, with 13 bases between them. This chain's CDR3 is CASSEYRVGVNTEAFF. The CDR3 coding sequence is TGTGCCAGCAGTGAATATAGAGTGGGGGTAAACACTGAAGCTTTCTTT.

V usage is TRBV28 and J usage is TRBJ1-5; 9 bases agree with TRBD1. This CDR3 is built from 17 residues. The germline CDR1 and CDR2 sequences are MDHEN and SYDVKM. V shed 5 bases and J 1 base; nucleotides not matched to a gene: 9. The DNA of the CDR3 is TGTGCCAGCAGTCCCGGGACAGGGACCCTGAGCAATCAGCCCCAGCATTTT. Translated, it gives CASSPGTGTLSNQPQHF.

This chain joins TRBV18 and TRBJ1-4; 11 bases match TRBD1. CDR3 length equals 15 residues. J was trimmed by 10 bases and V by 2 bases; bases with no gene match: 6. The V gene's germline CDR1 is KGHSH and CDR2 LQKENI. The CDR3 sequence is CASSPERTGGGKLFF. The CDR3 nucleotides read TGTGCCAGCTCACCAGAGAGGACAGGGGGCGGAAAACTGTTTTTT.

V usage is TRBV7-2 and J usage is TRBJ2-1; TRBD1 aligns across 9 bases. In germline, CDR1 is SGHTA, CDR2 FQGNSA. The CDR3 runs to 15 residues. V shed 2 bases, J shed 6 bases, and the junction held 5 bases outside the gene matches. The CDR3 is CASSLLGQGFNEQFF. The CDR3 nucleotides read TGTGCCAGCAGCTTACTAGGACAGGGGTTCAATGAGCAGTTCTTC.

This clone was picked up one time. This chain links TRBV19 with TRBJ1-5, with no clear D. CDR3 length equals 13 residues. Trimming pared 7 bases from V and 4 bases from J, leaving 11 bases between. Germline loops: CDR1 LNHDA, CDR2 SQIVND (reference sequence). CDR3 coding DNA: TGTGCCAGTAAGACCCTGGGAAATCAGCCCCAGCATTTT. It is translated as CASKTLGNQPQHF.